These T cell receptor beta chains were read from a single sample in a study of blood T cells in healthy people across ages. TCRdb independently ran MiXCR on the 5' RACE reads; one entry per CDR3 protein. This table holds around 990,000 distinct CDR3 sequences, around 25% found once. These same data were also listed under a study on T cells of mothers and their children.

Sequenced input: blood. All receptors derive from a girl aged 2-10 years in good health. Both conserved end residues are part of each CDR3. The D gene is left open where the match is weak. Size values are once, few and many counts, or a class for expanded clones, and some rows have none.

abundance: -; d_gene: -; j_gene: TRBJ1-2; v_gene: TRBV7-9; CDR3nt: TGTGCCAGCAGCTTAGATGGAGTTGGTGCCGACACCTTC; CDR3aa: CASSLDGVGADTF
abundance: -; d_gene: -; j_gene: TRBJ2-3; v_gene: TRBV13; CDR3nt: TGTGCCAGCAGCTTGCCCGGGAGAGATACGCAGTATTTT; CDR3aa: CASSLPGRDTQYF
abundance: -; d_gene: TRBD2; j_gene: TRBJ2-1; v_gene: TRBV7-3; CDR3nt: TGTGCCAGCAGCTTATCCGGGGGGGACTACAATGAGCAGTTCTTC; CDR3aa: CASSLSGGDYNEQFF
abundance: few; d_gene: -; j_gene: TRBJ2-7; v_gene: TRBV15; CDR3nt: TGTGCCACCAGCAGAGAGAGGACGTTAGACGAGCAGTACTTC; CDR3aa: CATSRERTLDEQYF
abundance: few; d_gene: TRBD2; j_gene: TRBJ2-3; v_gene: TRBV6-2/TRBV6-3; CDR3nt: TGTGCCAGCAGCTACCTTGGGGGACTAGACTCAGATACGCAGTATTTT; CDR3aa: CASSYLGGLDSDTQYF
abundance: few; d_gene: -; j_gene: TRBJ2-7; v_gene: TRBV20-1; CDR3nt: TGCAGTGCCGTCCGGGACGCCGATCACGAGCAGTACTTC; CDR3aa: CSAVRDADHEQYF
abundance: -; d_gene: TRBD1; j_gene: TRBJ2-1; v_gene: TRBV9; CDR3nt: TGTGCCAGCAGCGTAGGATCGATCGGGACAGGGTCCTTCTCCTACAATGAGCAGTTCTTC; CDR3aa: CASSVGSIGTGSFSYNEQFF
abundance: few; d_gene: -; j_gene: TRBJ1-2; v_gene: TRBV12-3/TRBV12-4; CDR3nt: TGTGCCAGCACCGAAGACACAGGCCCCCTCAGGAGCTACACCTTC; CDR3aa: CASTEDTGPLRSYTF
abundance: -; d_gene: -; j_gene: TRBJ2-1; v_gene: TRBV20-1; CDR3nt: TGCAGTGCTAGGACTACCCCCTACAATGAGCAGTTCTTC; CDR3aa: CSARTTPYNEQFF
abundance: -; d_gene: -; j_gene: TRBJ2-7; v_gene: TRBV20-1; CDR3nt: TGCAGTGCTAGGGACCTAGAGGGAGTGAGCTACGAGCAGTACTTC; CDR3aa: CSARDLEGVSYEQYF
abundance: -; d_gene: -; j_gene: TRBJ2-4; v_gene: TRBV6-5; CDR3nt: TGTGCCAGCAGTTACTCACAGGGAACCAAAAACATTCAGTACTTC; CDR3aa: CASSYSQGTKNIQYF
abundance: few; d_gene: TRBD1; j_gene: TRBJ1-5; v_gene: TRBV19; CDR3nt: TGTGCCAGTAGTATCCACGCTAGACAGGGAAGTCAGCCCCAGCATTTT; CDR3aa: CASSIHARQGSQPQHF
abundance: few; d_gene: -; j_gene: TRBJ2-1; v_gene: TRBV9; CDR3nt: TGTGCCAGCAGCCCCGTCCGCGAGAACAATGAGCAGTTCTTC; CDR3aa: CASSPVRENNEQFF
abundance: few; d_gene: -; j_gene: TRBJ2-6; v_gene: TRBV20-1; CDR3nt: TGCAGTGCTAGCCAATACCCCTTTGGGGCCAACGTCCTGACTTTC; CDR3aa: CSASQYPFGANVLTF
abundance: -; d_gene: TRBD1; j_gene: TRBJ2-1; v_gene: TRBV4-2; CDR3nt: TGTGCCAGCAGCGGAACAACCGGGACAGGAGGGAATGAGCAGTTCTTC; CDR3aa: CASSGTTGTGGNEQFF
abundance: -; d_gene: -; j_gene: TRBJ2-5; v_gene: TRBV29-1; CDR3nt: TGCAGCGGGGGGGCCGACGAGACCCAGTACTTC; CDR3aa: CSGGADETQYF
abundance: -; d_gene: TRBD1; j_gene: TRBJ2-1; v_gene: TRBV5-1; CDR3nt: TGCGCCAGCCAACCCGGGACAGGGAAAGGATGGGTGCAGTTCTTC; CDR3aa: CASQPGTGKGWVQFF
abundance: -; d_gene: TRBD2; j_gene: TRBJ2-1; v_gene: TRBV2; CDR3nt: TGTGCCAGCAGTGTGGAATCACTAGCGGGAGGTTGGGATGAGCAGTTCTTC; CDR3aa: CASSVESLAGGWDEQFF
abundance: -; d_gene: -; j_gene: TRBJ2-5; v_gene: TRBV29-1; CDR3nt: TGCAGCGAAAAGCGAGATGAAGAGACCCAGTACTTC; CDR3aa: CSEKRDEETQYF
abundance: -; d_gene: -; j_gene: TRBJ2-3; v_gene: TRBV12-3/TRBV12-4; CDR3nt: TGTGCCAGCAGTCTTCTTTTAGGGCCCGAGGAGTATTTT; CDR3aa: CASSLLLGPEEYF
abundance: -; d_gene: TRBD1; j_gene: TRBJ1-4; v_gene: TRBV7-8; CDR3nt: TGTGCCAGCAGCTTAGCCTGGACAGGGGTTAGGGCCCCCGACGAAAAACTGTTTTTT; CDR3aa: CASSLAWTGVRAPDEKLFF
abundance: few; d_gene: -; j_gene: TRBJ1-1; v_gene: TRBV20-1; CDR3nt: TGCAGTGCGGCCGGTGAAGCTTTCTTT; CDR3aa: CSAAGEAFF
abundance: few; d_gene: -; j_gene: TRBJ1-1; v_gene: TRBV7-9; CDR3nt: TGTGCCAGCAGCAAAGCGGGGTTGTTGAACACTGAAGCTTTCTTT; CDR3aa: CASSKAGLLNTEAFF
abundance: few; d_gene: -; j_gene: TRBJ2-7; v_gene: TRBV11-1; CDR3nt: TGTGCCAGCAGCTCCGATCGGCACGAGCAGTACTTC; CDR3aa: CASSSDRHEQYF
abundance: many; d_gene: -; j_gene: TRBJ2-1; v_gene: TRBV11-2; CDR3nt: TGTGCCAGCAGCTCCCCTGGTGAGCAGTTCTTC; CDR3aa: CASSSPGEQFF
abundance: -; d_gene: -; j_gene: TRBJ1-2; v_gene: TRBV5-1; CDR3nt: TGCGCCAGCAGCCCGCAGGGTAACGGCTACACCTTC; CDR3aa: CASSPQGNGYTF
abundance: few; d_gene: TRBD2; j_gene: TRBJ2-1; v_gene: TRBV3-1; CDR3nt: TGTGCCAGCAGCCCTCACTTACCGGGACTAGCGAGCAATGAGCAGTTCTTC; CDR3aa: CASSPHLPGLASNEQFF
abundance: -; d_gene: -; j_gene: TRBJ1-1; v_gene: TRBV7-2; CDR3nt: TGTGCCAGCAGCCAGGCGGACTCTTACACTGAAGCTTTCTTT; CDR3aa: CASSQADSYTEAFF
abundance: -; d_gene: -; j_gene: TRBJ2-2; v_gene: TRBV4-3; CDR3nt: TGCGCCAGCAGCCAAAACGTCGGGTCGAACACCGGGGAGCTGTTTTTT; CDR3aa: CASSQNVGSNTGELFF
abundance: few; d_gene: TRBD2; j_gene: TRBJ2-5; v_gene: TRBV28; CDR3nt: TGTGCCGGCAGTTTTTCGGGACTAGTTATTGACGAGACCCAGTACTTC; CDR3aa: CAGSFSGLVIDETQYF
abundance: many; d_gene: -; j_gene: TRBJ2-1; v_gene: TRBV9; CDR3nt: TGTGCCAGCAGCGTAGAGGCGACGAACGGCGGTGAGCAGTTCTTC; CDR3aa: CASSVEATNGGEQFF
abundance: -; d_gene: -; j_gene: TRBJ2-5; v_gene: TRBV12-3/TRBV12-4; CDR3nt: TGTGCCAGCACCCTTGGAGGGCTGGAGGGAGAGACCCAGTACTTC; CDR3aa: CASTLGGLEGETQYF
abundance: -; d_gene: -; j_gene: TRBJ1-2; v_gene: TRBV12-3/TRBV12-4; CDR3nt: TGTGCCAGCAGTTTCTCGGACTCCTCCTCTGGCTACACCTTC; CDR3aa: CASSFSDSSSGYTF
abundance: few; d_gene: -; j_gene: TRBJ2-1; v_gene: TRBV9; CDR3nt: TGTGCCAGCAGGAGGGCGGATTACAATGAGCAGTTCTTC; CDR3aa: CASRRADYNEQFF
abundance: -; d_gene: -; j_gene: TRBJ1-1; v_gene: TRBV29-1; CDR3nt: TGCAGCGTTGAAAATGGATCGGGGGCTTTCTTT; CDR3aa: CSVENGSGAFF
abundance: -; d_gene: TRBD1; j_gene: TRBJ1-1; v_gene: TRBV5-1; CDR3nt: TGCGCCAGCAGCTTCGAACAGGGGGCCCTTTTTATGGACACTGAAGCTTTCTTT; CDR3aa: CASSFEQGALFMDTEAFF
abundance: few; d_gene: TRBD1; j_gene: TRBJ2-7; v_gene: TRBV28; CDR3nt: TGTGCCAGCAGTCGGCCCCGGACAGGGGAGGGGTACGAGCAGTACTTC; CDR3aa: CASSRPRTGEGYEQYF
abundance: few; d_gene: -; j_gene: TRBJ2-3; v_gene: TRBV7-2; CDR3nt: TGTGCCAGCAGCTCTTTTCGCACAGATACGCAGTATTTT; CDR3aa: CASSSFRTDTQYF
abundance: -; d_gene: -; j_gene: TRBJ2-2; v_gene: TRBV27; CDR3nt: TGTGCCAGCAGCGTCTACGGGGGCGGGGAGCTGTTTTTT; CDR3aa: CASSVYGGGELFF
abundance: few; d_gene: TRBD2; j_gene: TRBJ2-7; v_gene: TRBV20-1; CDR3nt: TGCAGTGCTAGAGGACTAGCGGGGATCCCCTACGAGCAGTACTTC; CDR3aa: CSARGLAGIPYEQYF
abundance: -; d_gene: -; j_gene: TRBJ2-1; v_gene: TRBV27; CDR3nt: TGTGCCAGCAGTTTGATACCGGGACACTTACCTAACAATGAGCAGTTCTTC; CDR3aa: CASSLIPGHLPNNEQFF
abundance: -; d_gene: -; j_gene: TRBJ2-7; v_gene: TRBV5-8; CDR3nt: TGTGCCAGCACCCAAATCGGGACGGCTGAGCAGCACTTC; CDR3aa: CASTQIGTAEQHF
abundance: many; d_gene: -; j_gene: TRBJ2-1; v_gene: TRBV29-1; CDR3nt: TGCAGCGTTGAAGATTGGGCCTACAATGAGCAGTTCTTC; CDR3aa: CSVEDWAYNEQFF
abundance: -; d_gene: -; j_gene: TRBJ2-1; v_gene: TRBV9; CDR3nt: TGTGCCAGCAGCCAGGATGGGGCCAATGAGCAGTTCTTC; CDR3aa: CASSQDGANEQFF
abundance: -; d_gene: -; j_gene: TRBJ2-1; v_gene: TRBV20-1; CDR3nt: TGTAGTGCGGTAGGGGTGAGCCAAAGTGAGCAGTTCTTC; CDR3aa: CSAVGVSQSEQFF
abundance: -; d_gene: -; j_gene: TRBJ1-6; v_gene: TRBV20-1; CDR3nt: TGCAGTGCTCAGGGCCCCTCAAGTTCACCCCTCCACTTT; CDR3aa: CSAQGPSSSPLHF
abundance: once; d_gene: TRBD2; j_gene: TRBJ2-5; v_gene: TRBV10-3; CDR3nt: TGTGCCATCAGTGACCCAACGAGCGGGAATGGAGAGACCCAGTACTTC; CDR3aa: CAISDPTSGNGETQYF
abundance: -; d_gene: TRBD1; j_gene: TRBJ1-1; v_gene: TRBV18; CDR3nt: TGTGCCAGCTCACCGCAGGGGGAGATGAACACTGAAGCTTTCTTT; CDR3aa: CASSPQGEMNTEAFF
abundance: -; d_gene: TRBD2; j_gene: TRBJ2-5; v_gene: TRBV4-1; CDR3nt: TGCGCCAGCAGCCAAGATTATATTAGCGGGAGTTTTCGGGAGACCCAGTACTTC; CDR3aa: CASSQDYISGSFRETQYF